This T cell receptor beta chain was recovered during a study of post-analysis software for immune sequencing data. Study-wide points: Relative to controls, patients with multiple sclerosis showed significantly lower normalized Chao1 diversity. Samples made in the same batch grouped tightly together by F measure.

Researchers reported that TCR beta cDNA libraries carried unique molecular identifiers. TCRdb processed the PCR reads anew with MiXCR; each CDR3 protein has one entry. The sample carries hundreds of thousands of distinct CDR3 sequences, roughly three fifths recorded once. In the case of this clonotype: Its antigen is still unknown.

This clonotype was sampled from a girl under 10 years old with multiple sclerosis. Sequences were obtained from blood.

CDR3: CASLGTGGDYTF. Here the CDR3 DNA reads TGTGCCAGCCTAGGGACAGGCGGGGACTACACCTTC. The chain is built from TRBV3-1 and TRBJ1-2, with TRBD1 matching 8 bases. The CDR3 loop spans 12 amino acids. The germline gives CDR1 LGHDT, CDR2 YNNKEL (reference sequence). Unmatched junction bases numbered 9, after V lost 8 bases and J lost 10 bases.